The 9 T cell receptor beta chains given below trace back to one sample, sequenced in a study of vaccination and CD4 T cells after COVID-19. A single record per CDR3 protein comes from TCRdb applying MiXCR to the PCR reads. Among about 29,000 distinct CDR3 sequences listed, roughly 50% were seen once. Time point in this sample: late sampling 161 to 241 days after vaccination in a few convalescent patients. The sequences come from CD4+ T cells from blood, collected about 7 months after SARS-CoV-2 vaccination. Receptors were obtained from a human donor who had recovered from COVID-19.

The chain combines TRBV7-8 with TRBJ1-5; 9 bases fit TRBD1. The CDR3 is made up of 18 amino acids. CDR1 SGHVS and CDR2 FQNEAQ come from the germline V gene. J lost 5 bases, V lost 3 bases, and 14 bases had no gene match. The CDR3 bases are TGTGCCAGCAGCTTGACCGGGACAGGGCATTCCAAGGATCAGCCCCAGCATTTT. This sequence encodes CASSLTGTGHSKDQPQHF.

The chain links TRBV28 to TRBJ1-1; D possibly corresponds to TRBD1 (5 bases). V lost 3 bases to trimming and J lost 0 bases, with 17 bases between them. Per the germline V gene, CDR1 is MDHEN and CDR2 is SYDVKM. This CDR3 comprises 17 residues. CDR3 loop: CASSFEAGMVLNTEAFF. The CDR3 region has the DNA TGTGCCAGCAGTTTTGAGGCAGGGATGGTTTTGAACACTGAAGCTTTCTTT.

The genes are TRBV28 and TRBJ2-3, with TRBD2 matching over 9 bases. CDR3 length equals 14 residues. V lost 8 bases to trimming and J lost 4 bases; unmatched junction nucleotides: 7. Germline V gene sequence: CDR1 MDHEN, CDR2 SYDVKM. The CDR3 loop is CASGASGTPDTQYF. In nucleotides, the CDR3 is TGTGCCAGCGGGGCTAGCGGGACCCCAGATACGCAGTATTTT.

The CDR3 DNA reads as TGTGCCAGCAGCTTATCGACCAGCGACTATGGCTACACCTTC. Protein product: CASSLSTSDYGYTF. The chain uses TRBV11-2 and TRBJ1-2; D is undetermined. Per germline, CDR1 SGHAT and CDR2 FQNNGV. The CDR3 has 14 amino acids. Trimming pared 2 bases from V and 3 bases from J, leaving 10 bases between.

The chain carries TRBV28 and TRBJ1-2, with no clear D. Trimming cost V 4 bases and J 4 bases, with 7 bases left between them. CDR1 is MDHEN and CDR2 is SYDVKM in the germline V gene. CDR3 length equals 12 residues. CDR3 sequence (DNA): TGTGCCAGCAGTTCCGACATCTATGGCTACACCTTC. It codes for CASSSDIYGYTF.

V and J are TRBV6-1 and TRBJ2-1; the D gene is possibly TRBD2 (6 bases). The CDR3 length is 13 residues. Trimming left V 8 bases short and J 6 bases short, with 14 bases between. The germline V gene has CDR1 MNHNS and CDR2 SASEGT. CDR3 sequence: CASWRAQPNEQFF. The CDR3 DNA sequence: TGTGCCAGCTGGAGGGCCCAGCCCAATGAGCAGTTCTTC.

The chain recombines TRBV20-1 with TRBJ2-1; 11 positions agree with TRBD2. The junction had 9 bases not matched to a gene; V was cut back by 4 bases and J by 10 bases. Germline V gives CDR1 DFQATT, CDR2 SNEGSKA (reference sequence). The CDR3 consists of 14 residues. DNA for the CDR3: TGCAGTGCTACACTAGCGGGAGTAATGGAGGAGCAGTTCTTC. Residues: CSATLAGVMEEQFF.

By its share, this clonotype is medium-sized (0.01 to 0.1%). The gene calls are TRBV28 and TRBJ1-1, with a weak D call TRBD1 (5 bases). CDR1 and CDR2 (germline): MDHEN, SYDVKM. V was clipped by 6 bases and J by 10 bases, with 12 bases between them. The CDR3 covers 11 residues. The CDR3 nucleotides read TGTGCCAGCAGGTGGGGGACCTCAGCTTTCTTT. Protein sequence: CASRWGTSAFF.

The chain links TRBV7-2 to TRBJ2-7; D remains ambiguous. This CDR3 region has 13 residues. Germline CDR1 reads SGHTA; CDR2 reads FQGNSA. V was trimmed by 2 bases and J by 3 bases, leaving 8 bases between them. CDR3 sequence (DNA): TGTGCCAGCAGCTTAACACAGAGCTACGAGCAGTACTTC. This encodes CASSLTQSYEQYF.